This T cell receptor beta chain stems from a study of T cells after yellow fever vaccination. The study's findings and limits: Sorted repertoires could include abundant contaminating clonotypes from bulk cells. The study re-detected most primary-vaccination clones after the booster (approximately 97% CD4, roughly 90% CD8).

The sample holds many counts of this clonotype. No antigen is known for it. A process of 5'RACE template switching, which added a universal primer site and UMIs, was used to make TCR cDNA. Using its own MiXCR run on the 5' RACE reads, TCRdb lists one record per CDR3 protein. The sample contains 110,000 to 150,000 distinct CDR3 sequences, under 7% of which appear only once. Here the sequenced sample was CD4+ T cells sorted from PBMCs, taken 10 days after the yellow fever booster vaccination. The clonotype originates from a man younger than 40 who received the YFV17D yellow fever vaccine.

CDR3 DNA sequence: TGTGCCAGCAGCTACACCCCTAACTACGAGCAGTACTTC. Protein: CASSYTPNYEQYF. This chain connects TRBV5-4 to TRBJ2-7, with D unresolved. There are 13 residues in the CDR3. Between the trimmed V and J ends, which lost 3 bases and 3 bases, there was a span of 10 bases. CDR1 and CDR2 from the germline V gene are SGHNT and YYREEE (reference sequence).